The source of this T cell receptor beta chain is a study of blood T cell repertoires in COVID-19. The overall study: PBMCs, B-cell-depleted T cells, or T cells provided the cDNA or gDNA that made up the material.

This CDR3 contains 16 residues. Germline-derived CDR1 and CDR2 are SGHTA and FQGTGA. The V gene end was trimmed by 2 bases and the J gene end by 2 bases; junction bases not matched to a gene: 3. Patients in Seattle were enrolled during active infection, then followed longitudinally. Clones were read by immunoSEQ multiplex PCR, and TCRdb kept only the in-frame ones, dropping some. Of under 300,000 clones in the sample, around 85% are singletons; the top ten hold more than 1.2%. Sequencing input: peripheral blood. This TCR derives from a human donor with COVID-19, enrolled during active disease. The donor label of this sample is uncertain. The rearrangement joins TRBV7-3 to TRBJ2-3, with TRBD2 identical over 11 bases. The DNA for the CDR3 is TGTGCCAGCAGCTTAGGGACTAGCGGAACCACAGATACGCAGTATTTT. As protein: CASSLGTSGTTDTQYF.